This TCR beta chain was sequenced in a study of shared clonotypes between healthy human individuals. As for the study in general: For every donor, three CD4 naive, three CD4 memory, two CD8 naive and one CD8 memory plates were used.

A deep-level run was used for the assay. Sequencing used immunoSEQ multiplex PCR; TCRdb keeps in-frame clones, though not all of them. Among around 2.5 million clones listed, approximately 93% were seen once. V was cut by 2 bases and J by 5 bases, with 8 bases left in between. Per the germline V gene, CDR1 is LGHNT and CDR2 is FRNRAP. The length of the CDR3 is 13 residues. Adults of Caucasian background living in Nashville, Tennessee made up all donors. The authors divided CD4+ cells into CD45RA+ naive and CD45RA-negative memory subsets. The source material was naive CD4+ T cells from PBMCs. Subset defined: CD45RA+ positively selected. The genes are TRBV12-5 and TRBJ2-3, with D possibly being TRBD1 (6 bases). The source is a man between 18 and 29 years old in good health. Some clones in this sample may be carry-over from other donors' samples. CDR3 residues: CASGLNRVDTQYF. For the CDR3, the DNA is TGTGCTAGTGGTTTGAACAGGGTAGATACGCAGTATTTT.